These 25 T cell receptor beta chains originate from one sample sequenced in a study of T-cell reconstitution after alpha-beta-depleted transplantation in children (dated by TCRdb to 2015 to 2016). Preparation of the library involved PCR. The sequencer listed for this sample is Illumina HiSeq 2500. To normalize quantification of the TCRbeta repertoire, the TCR libraries were built with molecular barcoding that relied on unique molecular identifiers. TCRdb took the public reads, trimmed them with fastp at Q25, ran MiXCR for clone calling and kept in-frame beta chains. Rows with one shared CDR3 protein collapse into an entry with the most common genes and DNA. Recorded for this sample are approximately 89,000 distinct CDR3 sequences; 15% of them occurred a single time. 20% of the sample lies in the top ten. The treatment or condition label, as the study defines it: allogeneic hematopoietic cell transplantation with graft depleted of TCRalphabeta T cells and CD19 B cells.

The material was PBMCs, mostly from graft donor cells, obtained 180 days after TCRalphabeta/CD19-depleted stem cell transplant. The receptor source for this set is a male patient aged 2 to 10 who had a stem cell transplant for acute lymphoblastic leukemia, so the T cells may come from the graft donor.

Only one count was recorded for this clonotype. The chain has TRBV6-5 and TRBJ2-7; the D is unclear. V shed 4 bases and J shed 0 bases, with 13 bases lying between them. Germline CDR1 reads MNHEY; CDR2 reads SVGAGI. CDR3 length: 15 residues. The CDR3, as DNA: TGTGCCAGCAGTTCCCCTGGGCGGAGCTCCTACGAGCAGTACTTC. This gives the protein CASSSPGRSSYEQYF.

Notes on this clonotype: With a much larger clone just one base away, this may be a read error. The V call is TRBV5-1, the J call TRBJ2-5; D gene ambiguous. The V gene's germline CDR1 is SGHRS and CDR2 YFSETQ. The CDR3 contains 15 residues. The CDR3 sequence is CASSSRRSDQETPYF. The CDR3 bases are TGCGCCAGCAGCTCCCGACGGTCAGACCAAGAGACCCCGTACTTC.

The chain couples TRBV20-1 to TRBJ1-6, with D perhaps matching TRBD1 (5 bases). The CDR3 runs to 15 residues. Trimming pared 3 bases from V and 6 bases from J, leaving 15 bases between. Germline CDR1 is DFQATT and CDR2 is SNEGSKA (reference sequence). This chain's CDR3 is CSASPRGGRNSPLHF. In DNA form, the CDR3 reads TGCAGTGCTAGTCCCCGGGGCGGGCGTAATTCACCCCTCCACTTT.

This clonotype was counted at least ten times. This sequence joins TRBV5-1 and TRBJ2-1; TRBD1 agrees at 7 bases. In germline, CDR1 is SGHRS, CDR2 YFSETQ. There are 16 residues in the CDR3. Trimming cost V 3 bases and J 2 bases; bases outside gene matches: 8. The CDR3 reads CASSSRQGAAYNEQFF. The CDR3 DNA reads as TGCGCCAGCAGCTCCCGACAGGGCGCTGCCTACAATGAGCAGTTCTTC.

The J gene is TRBJ1-2, the V gene TRBV5-1, with a tentative D call TRBD1 (5 bases). This CDR3 has 13 amino acids. CDR1 and CDR2 (germline): SGHRS, YFSETQ. V was cut by 4 bases and J by 2 bases, with 9 bases left in between. The chain's CDR3 is CASSLTENYGYTF. Here the CDR3 DNA reads TGCGCCAGCAGCCTGACAGAAAACTATGGCTACACCTTC.

The chain links TRBV15 to TRBJ1-1; D gene unclear. The V and J ends lost 0 bases and 1 base respectively, with 12 bases between them. The germline V gene has CDR1 LNHNV and CDR2 YYDKDF (reference sequence). The CDR3 consists of 16 residues. CDR3 bases: TGTGCCACCAGCAGAGATAGACCTGGATCGAACACTGAAGCTTTCTTT. Translation: CATSRDRPGSNTEAFF.

The sample holds a few counts of this clonotype. J is TRBJ1-2 and V is TRBV29-1; tentative D call: TRBD1 (5 bases). V was cut by 7 bases and J by 6 bases, with 21 bases left in between. The CDR3 is made up of 14 amino acids. Germline loops: CDR1 SQVTM, CDR2 ANQGSEA. This CDR3 reads CSARRQRGDDGYTF. The CDR3 DNA reads as TGCAGCGCCCGTCGCCAGCGAGGGGATGATGGCTACACCTTC.

This clonotype was counted only a few times. CDR3 sequence (DNA): TGCGCCAGCAGCTTAATCCGGGGCATGAACACTGAAGCTTTCTTT. It is translated as CASSLIRGMNTEAFF. The chain recombines TRBV5-1 with TRBJ1-1; D perhaps matches TRBD1 (5 bases). There are 15 residues in the CDR3. Trimming cost V 2 bases and J 0 bases, with 11 bases left between them. The V gene's germline CDR1 is SGHRS and CDR2 YFSETQ.

The chain joins TRBV2 to TRBJ2-1; perhaps TRBD1 as D (5 bases). The V gene's germline CDR1 is SNHLY and CDR2 FYNNEI. This CDR3 contains 13 residues. Deletions cut 7 bases from V and 2 bases from J, with 9 bases between. The CDR3 DNA follows: TGTGCCAGCAACCGACAGACCTACAATGAGCAGTTCTTC. The encoded protein is CASNRQTYNEQFF.

This clonotype came up once. This may arise from a read error, as a much more abundant clone is one base away. The V call is TRBV20-1, the J call TRBJ2-2; 7 bases are shared with TRBD1. The CDR3 contains 14 residues. Germline loops: CDR1 DFQATT, CDR2 SNEGSKA (reference sequence). The CDR3 sequence is CSASRDSNTGDLFF. In DNA, the CDR3 is TGCAGTGCCTCCCGGGACAGCAACACCGGGGATCTGTTTTTT.

This clonotype ranks as large. V and J are TRBV24-1 and TRBJ2-3; 8 positions match TRBD1. Germline V gives CDR1 KGHDR, CDR2 SFDVKD. J lost 1 base, V lost 4 bases, and 0 bases had no gene match. The CDR3 sequence is 14 residues long. The CDR3 coding sequence is TGTGCCACCAGTGAGACAGGGGGCACAGATACGCAGTATTTT. This sequence encodes CATSETGGTDTQYF.

The chain couples TRBV4-3 to TRBJ1-2; unclear D gene. V shed 0 bases and J shed 4 bases, with 12 bases lying between them. CDR3 length: 15 residues. The germline gives CDR1 LGHNA, CDR2 YSLEER. In DNA, the CDR3 is TGCGCCAGCAGCCAAGATGTTTTAAAGTCCTATGGCTACACCTTC. Translation gives CASSQDVLKSYGYTF.

The V gene is TRBV3-1, the J gene TRBJ2-5; the D is unclear. Between the trimmed V and J ends, which lost 1 base and 14 bases, there was a span of 14 bases. The germline gives CDR1 LGHDT, CDR2 YNNKEL (reference sequence). This CDR3 contains 12 residues. In nucleotides, the CDR3 is TGTGCCAGCAGCCAAGCAAGGACCAGGCCCTACTTC. Translation: CASSQARTRPYF.

In its sample, this clonotype was seen a few times. The rearrangement links TRBV28 to TRBJ2-7, with 11 positions matching TRBD1. The CDR3 has 15 residues. Losses at the gene ends were 4 bases for V and 8 bases for J; bases not matched to a gene: 10. CDR1 and CDR2 (germline): MDHEN, SYDVKM. For the CDR3, the DNA is TGTGCCAGCAGTTCATCCGGGACAGGGGGAGTGCAGCAGTACTTC. This codes for CASSSSGTGGVQQYF.

This clonotype was picked up many times. This chain uses TRBV5-1 with TRBJ2-1; 8 bases are shared with TRBD1. Germline CDR1 reads SGHRS; CDR2 reads YFSETQ. This CDR3 contains 17 residues. V shed 3 bases and J 4 bases; nucleotides not matched to a gene: 12. In DNA form, the CDR3 reads TGCGCCAGCAGCTCGCCCCAGGGGGCTAGACAGTACAATGAGCAGTTCTTC. Amino acid sequence: CASSSPQGARQYNEQFF.

CDR3 sequence: CASSPGDTEAFF. CDR3 in DNA: TGTGCCAGCAGTCCCGGCGACACTGAAGCTTTCTTT. The chain is built from TRBV7-8 and TRBJ1-1; D is unclear. The CDR3 covers 12 residues. V lost 6 bases and J 3 bases, leaving 8 bases between the germline ends. The germline V gene encodes CDR1 SGHVS and CDR2 FQNEAQ. The full variable domain, rest sourced from reference TRBV7-8 and TRBJ1-1, is GAGVSQSPRYKVAKRGQDVALRCDPISGHVSLFWYQQALGQGPEFLTYFQNEAQLDKSGLPSDRFFAERPEGSVSTLKIQRTQQEDSAVYLCASSPGDTEAFFGQGTRLTVV.

This clonotype has only a few counts. The chain uses TRBV6-2 or TRBV6-3 and TRBJ2-1; the D is unclear. V was clipped by 3 bases and J by 9 bases, with 9 bases between them. The CDR3 runs 12 residues. Germline V lookup: CDR1 MNHEY, CDR2 SVGEGT. Here the CDR3 DNA reads TGTGCCAGCAGTTATCGGATCACTGAGCAGTTCTTC. Protein product: CASSYRITEQFF.

This clonotype turned up a few times. The V and J genes are TRBV12-3 or TRBV12-4 and TRBJ1-6; maybe TRBD1 (5 bases). The V end was cut by 3 bases, the J end by 0 bases, with 9 bases between. CDR3 length: 16 residues. CDR3 protein: CASSFGGHSYNSPLHF. The CDR3 DNA sequence: TGTGCCAGCAGTTTCGGGGGTCACTCCTATAATTCACCCCTCCACTTT.

DNA of the CDR3: TGTGCCAGCAGCTTCGCCTGGGGGCTGGCTGAAGCTTTCTTT. It encodes CASSFAWGLAEAFF. The chain is built from TRBV28 and TRBJ1-1, with a tentative D call TRBD1 (6 bases). Germline V gene sequence: CDR1 MDHEN, CDR2 SYDVKM. CDR3 length: 14 residues. V lost 6 bases, J lost 6 bases, and 17 bases lay in between.

This clonotype was seen a few times. The chain recombines TRBV6-1 with TRBJ2-5; 7 positions agree with TRBD1. V lost 7 bases to trimming and J lost 4 bases; unmatched junction nucleotides: 9. Germline CDR1 is MNHNS and CDR2 is SASEGT. This CDR3 contains 14 residues. The CDR3: CASNLQGVTETQYF. CDR3 coding DNA: TGTGCCAGCAATCTCCAGGGGGTAACAGAGACCCAGTACTTC.

This clonotype was recorded a few times. The rearrangement uses TRBV7-2 and TRBJ2-1; no firm D call. The CDR3 covers 17 residues. Trimming pared 5 bases from V and 0 bases from J, leaving 17 bases between. Looked up from germline, CDR1 is SGHTA and CDR2 is FQGNSA. CDR3 coding DNA: TGTGCCAGCAGCCGTCGCGACCCCAAGAGCTCCTACAATGAGCAGTTCTTC. It encodes CASSRRDPKSSYNEQFF.

This clonotype was observed a handful of times. The chain has TRBV7-8 and TRBJ1-1; no reliable D call. CDR3 length equals 15 residues. Between the trimmed V and J ends, which lost 2 bases and 1 base, there was a span of 11 bases. CDR1 and CDR2 from the germline V gene are SGHVS and FQNEAQ. CDR3 loop: CASSLFGQPNTEAFF. CDR3 nucleotides: TGTGCCAGCAGCTTATTCGGGCAGCCGAACACTGAAGCTTTCTTT.

This clonotype was seen a few times. The rearrangement joins TRBV7-6 to TRBJ2-3; 8 bases agree with TRBD1. The CDR3 has 15 residues. Germline V gives CDR1 SGHVS, CDR2 FNYEAQ. The trim removed 0 bases at V and 3 bases at J, leaving 2 bases unmatched. CDR3 nucleotides: TGTGCCAGCAGCTTAGCGCAGGGGGCGACAGATACGCAGTATTTT. This translates into CASSLAQGATDTQYF.

The chain couples TRBV5-1 to TRBJ2-7, with a tentative D call TRBD2 (6 bases). This CDR3 contains 15 residues. The ends were cut back, 4 bases at V and 4 bases at J, with 18 bases in the middle. Per the germline V gene, CDR1 is SGHRS and CDR2 is YFSETQ. The CDR3 nucleotides read TGCGCCAGCAGCCTCTCGTGGGCGGAGGGGTACGAGCAGTACTTC. Amino acids: CASSLSWAEGYEQYF.

The rearrangement links TRBV20-1 to TRBJ2-3; D uncertain. V dropped 3 bases and J dropped 0 bases, with 7 bases sitting between them. This CDR3 spans 13 amino acids. CDR1 and CDR2 (germline): DFQATT, SNEGSKA (reference sequence). The CDR3 is CSARWQSTDTQYF. The CDR3 nucleotides read TGCAGTGCTAGGTGGCAGAGCACAGATACGCAGTATTTT.